Sequencing of this T cell receptor (beta chain) was carried out in a study of blood T cell repertoires in COVID-19. The assay was immunoSEQ multiplex PCR, and TCRdb's table has in-frame clones only and misses some. The sample holds about 98,000 clones, 70% to 90% seen once. The sample was peripheral blood. The sequence was obtained from a man in his 70s with acute or convalescent COVID-19.

The DNA for the CDR3 is TGCGCCAGCAGCCCCACTAGCGGGGGAAGTCCAGAGACCCAGTACTTC. Translated, it gives CASSPTSGGSPETQYF. The chain has TRBV5-1 and TRBJ2-5; 11 bases align to TRBD2. The CDR3 has 16 residues. The V gene's germline CDR1 is SGHRS and CDR2 YFSETQ. The junction had 9 bases not matched to a gene; V was cut back by 4 bases and J by 4 bases.